This entry describes one TCR beta chain. This record belongs to a study of T cells expressing NK-cell markers. The germline CDR1 and CDR2 sequences are KGHDR and SFDVKD. The CDR3 extends over 14 amino acids. Reanalyzing the 5' RACE reads, TCRdb keeps one entry per CDR3 protein, without DNA. The sample has hundreds of thousands of distinct CDR3 sequences; the top ten hold around 4.9%. V is TRBV24-1 and J is TRBJ1-2; as DNA is missing, the TRBD1 call by TCRdb cannot be tested. This TCR was sampled from a man aged 18-70 years in good health. The source material was blood T cells: a sorted CD56 or NKG2C T cell subset, CD4+ or CD8+ T cells, or bulk PBMC T cells (not recorded which). The CDR3 loop reads CATSQSGASYGYTF.